This TCR beta chain derives from a study of shared clonotypes between healthy human individuals. Study-wide findings and caveats: Clonotypes shared by all four sorted-subset donors had higher generation probabilities than non-shared clonotypes.

All donors were Caucasian adults living in Nashville, Tennessee. This clone showed up just a few times. The antigen remains unidentified. Other DNA variants within this sample encode the same CDR3. CDR1 is GTSNPN, CDR2 SVGIG, per germline (reference sequence). Trimming took 0 bases from V and 5 from J, leaving 4 bases between them. There are 11 residues in the CDR3. The assay was immunoSEQ multiplex PCR, and TCRdb's table has in-frame clones only and misses some. Seen here are roughly 2,300,000 clones, around 92% observed once, and the top ten hold about 0.36%. The sequencing sample was made of naive CD4+ T cells from PBMCs. The subset is: CD45RA+ positively selected. The rearrangement links TRBV30 to TRBJ1-2; D gene uncertain. The clonotype originates from a man aged 18 to 30 in good health. Some clones in this sample may be carry-over from other donors' samples. The DNA of the CDR3 is TGTGCCTGGAGTGTTTGGTATGGCTACACCTTC. Protein product: CAWSVWYGYTF.